Below are 11 T cell receptor beta chains sequenced from a single sample in a study of T-cell reconstitution after alpha-beta-depleted transplantation in children. The library targeted TCRbeta and was prepared with unique molecular identifiers. MiXCR, run by TCRdb on the PCR reads, gives a single entry per CDR3 protein. This sample has approximately 500,000 distinct CDR3 sequences, with more than 9% found just once. The material was PBMCs, obtained before TCRalphabeta/CD19-depleted stem cell transplant. The origin of the receptors is a child aged 2 to 15 with inherited bone marrow failure, due to receive a stem cell transplant.

Notes on this clonotype: Just one base apart from a much larger clone, this may be a read error. The chain couples TRBV15 to TRBJ2-2; 7 nucleotides match TRBD2. Germline CDR1 and CDR2: LNHNV and YYDKDF (reference sequence). The CDR3 runs to 14 residues. V lost 4 bases and J lost 4; bases outside the gene matches: 3. In nucleotides, the CDR3 is TGTGCCACCAGCAAGGAGCGGGGCACCGGGGAGCTGTTTTTT. Protein product: CATSKERGTGELFF. Combining the CDR3 with reference TRBV15 and TRBJ2-2 gives the whole variable domain DAMVIQNPRYQVTQFGKPVTLSCSQTLNHNVMYWYQQKSSQAPKLLFHYYDKDFNNEADTPDNFQSRRPNTSFCFLDIRSPGLGDTAMYLCATSKERGTGELFFGEGSRLTVL.

This clonotype was observed many times. This chain links TRBV7-2 with TRBJ2-7, with 7 bases fitting TRBD2. J was trimmed by 7 bases and V by 5 bases; bases with no gene match: 11. The CDR3 has 14 amino acids. Germline-derived CDR1 and CDR2 are SGHTA and FQGNSA. The CDR3 nucleotides are TGTGCCAGCAGCCTTGGGGGAGGGCCGATGGAGCAGTACTTC. This encodes CASSLGGGPMEQYF.

This clonotype was seen more than once but under ten times. The DNA for the CDR3 is TGTGCCAGCAGCGGAGGGACTAGCGGGGGCAAGGAGCAGTTCTTC. It is translated as CASSGGTSGGKEQFF. The rearrangement links TRBV13 to TRBJ2-1; the match to TRBD2 covers 14 bases. CDR1 and CDR2 from the germline V gene are PRHDT and FYEKMQ (reference sequence). The trim removed 5 bases at V and 10 bases at J, leaving 7 bases unmatched. The CDR3 is 15 amino acids.

The V gene is TRBV7-2, the J gene TRBJ1-1, with D perhaps TRBD1 (5 bases). V was cut by 2 bases and J by 3 bases, with 7 bases left in between. Germline V gene sequence: CDR1 SGHTA, CDR2 FQGNSA. The CDR3 runs to 13 residues. In DNA form, the CDR3 reads TGTGCCAGCAGCTTATGGGGCTACACTGAAGCTTTCTTT. It codes for CASSLWGYTEAFF. Full variable domain (remainder filled in from reference TRBV7-2 and TRBJ1-1): GAGVSQSPSNKVTEKGKDVELRCDPISGHTALYWYRQSLGQGLEFLIYFQGNSAPDKSGLPSDRFSAERTGGSVSTLTIQRTQQEDSAVYLCASSLWGYTEAFFGQGTRLTVV.

This clonotype was observed many times. V and J are TRBV20-1 and TRBJ2-1; D may match TRBD1 or TRBD2 (6 bases each). The CDR3 has 12 amino acids. Between the trimmed V and J ends, which lost 7 bases and 6 bases, there was a span of 13 bases. In germline, CDR1 is DFQATT, CDR2 SNEGSKA (reference sequence). The CDR3 loop is CSGWGASNEQFF. DNA for the CDR3: TGCAGTGGATGGGGGGCTAGCAATGAGCAGTTCTTC.

In this sample, this clonotype turned up many times. CDR3 sequence (DNA): TGCAGCGCTCAGACAGTCCTATTCGACGAGCAGTACTTC. It codes for CSAQTVLFDEQYF. The chain combines TRBV29-1 with TRBJ2-7; TRBD1 is a possible D gene (5 bases). Germline lookup yields CDR1 SQVTM and CDR2 ANQGSEA. V was shortened by 7 bases and J by 5 bases, with 18 bases between the two germline ends. This CDR3 region has 13 residues.

This clonotype occurred once. A much bigger clone sits one base away, suggesting this may be a read error. V usage is TRBV7-9 and J usage is TRBJ2-1; D ambiguous. V was pared by 6 bases and J by 0 bases, with 12 bases between. Germline CDR1 and CDR2: SEHNR and FQNEAQ (reference sequence). The CDR3 length is 15 residues. The CDR3 here is CASRLPSVSYNEQFF. The CDR3 nucleotides are TGTGCCAGCAGGTTACCGTCAGTCTCCTACAATGAGCAGTTCTTC.

The CDR3 coding sequence is TGTGCCAGCAGCTTGTCCGGGACGCCAACTAATGAAAAACTGTTTTTT. Protein sequence: CASSLSGTPTNEKLFF. The chain couples TRBV7-2 to TRBJ1-4; D is perhaps TRBD1 (5 bases). This CDR3 region has 16 residues. The germline gives CDR1 SGHTA, CDR2 FQGNSA. Trimming removed 3 bases at V and 0 bases at J, with 11 bases between. Full variable domain (missing parts from reference TRBV7-2 and TRBJ1-4): GAGVSQSPSNKVTEKGKDVELRCDPISGHTALYWYRQSLGQGLEFLIYFQGNSAPDKSGLPSDRFSAERTGGSVSTLTIQRTQQEDSAVYLCASSLSGTPTNEKLFFGSGTQLSVL.

This clonotype was detected ten times or more. V and J are TRBV6-1 and TRBJ1-2; perhaps TRBD1 as D (6 bases). The CDR3 consists of 14 residues. Germline V CDR1 and CDR2: MNHNS, SASEGT. Trimming shortened V by 1 base and J by 4 bases, and 10 bases separated the two germline ends. The DNA for the CDR3 is TGTGCCAGCAGTGAAGTTGGAGGGGGCTATGGCTACACCTTC. Amino acid sequence: CASSEVGGGYGYTF.

This clonotype was seen many times. The chain joins TRBV25-1 to TRBJ2-2; TRBD1 is a possible D gene (6 bases). The germline V and J ends were trimmed by 5 bases and 8 bases, with 21 bases remaining between them. This CDR3 has 16 residues. CDR1 MGHDK and CDR2 SYGVNS come from the germline V gene. In DNA, the CDR3 is TGTGCCAGCAGTCCCCAAATACAGGGATTTAAAGGGGAGCTGTTTTTT. It specifies CASSPQIQGFKGELFF.

This clonotype appeared once. The J gene is TRBJ2-5, the V gene TRBV18; D unresolved. Trimming removed 8 bases from V and 3 bases from J, with 7 bases in between. This CDR3 has 11 amino acids. From germline, CDR1 is KGHSH and CDR2 LQKENI. The CDR3 nucleotides read TGTGCCAGCGGGGTTGAAGAGACCCAGTACTTC. Translated, it gives CASGVEETQYF.